The rows below give T cell receptor beta chains drawn from one sample of a study of blood T cell repertoires in COVID-19. Some clones are missing from TCRdb's copy, which holds only in-frame ones; the method was immunoSEQ multiplex PCR. The sample holds about 240,000 clones, 82% seen once. The sequenced sample consisted of peripheral blood. The source of these receptors is a woman between 65 and 79 years old with acute or convalescent COVID-19. The CDR3 runs from the conserved cysteine through the conserved F or W. Size is stated for part of the rows, as once, few or many counts, or as a class when the clone is expanded.

TRBJ1-2 | TRBV12-3/TRBV12-4 | many | 13 | CAVEDRGNYGYTF
TRBJ2-3 | TRBV5-1 | - | 14 | CASSEGTSTDTQYF
TRBJ2-1 | TRBV24-1 | - | 15 | CATSTGLATLNEQFF
TRBJ2-7 | TRBV6-5 | - | 12 | CATAGGTYEQYF
TRBJ1-1 | TRBV10-3 | - | 13 | CATKWQGDTEAFF
TRBJ2-7 | TRBV29-1 | - | 13 | CSVQTQGAGEQYF
TRBJ1-5 | TRBV2 | - | 16 | CASILDRAYSNQPQHF
TRBJ2-7 | TRBV12-3/TRBV12-4 | - | 13 | CASSQQVTYEQYF
TRBJ2-5 | TRBV25-1 | - | 12 | CATGLGQETQYF
TRBJ2-3 | TRBV3-1/TRBV3-2 | - | 17 | CASSLRTSPTVTDTQYF
TRBJ2-1 | TRBV7-2 | - | 14 | CASSFGGGYNEQFF
TRBJ1-2 | TRBV5-1 | - | 13 | CASSLGQNYGYTF
TRBJ1-2 | TRBV19 | - | 15 | CASSSLGTGVGGYTF
TRBJ1-6 | TRBV18 | - | 13 | CASSPRRDSPLHF
TRBJ1-4 | TRBV19 | - | 15 | CASSRGGQVNEKLFF
TRBJ1-1 | TRBV5-4 | - | 13 | CASSSGQNTEAFF
TRBJ1-6 | TRBV28 | - | 15 | CASRPAPSRNSPLHF
TRBJ1-5 | TRBV19 | - | 15 | CASTHIGTGDKPQHF
TRBJ1-2 | TRBV18 | - | 14 | CASSPYLTGQGYTF
TRBJ2-3 | TRBV11-3 | - | 15 | CASSPGGGSTDTQYF
TRBJ2-1 | TRBV11-2 | - | 14 | CASSFEVAANEQFF
TRBJ2-5 | TRBV3-1/TRBV3-2 | - | 17 | CASSQSSGGSYQETQYF
TRBJ2-2 | TRBV2 | - | 17 | CASSAWTGAFQTGELFF
TRBJ1-2 | TRBV19 | - | 13 | CASSETGGYGYTF
TRBJ1-4 | TRBV2 | - | 15 | CASSAAGVTNEKLFF
TRBJ2-1 | TRBV28 | - | 14 | CASSPSGSHSEQFF
TRBJ2-7 | TRBV4-2 | few | 16 | CASSQASMDRGYEQYF
TRBJ2-1 | TRBV28 | - | 16 | CASSSTPTSVRNEQFF
TRBJ1-2 | TRBV6-5 | once | 14 | CASTTGQGIYGYTF
TRBJ2-7 | TRBV10-3 | - | 13 | CAISELGGNEQYF
TRBJ1-1 | TRBV6-6 | - | 16 | CASSPGTGTMNTEAFF
TRBJ1-4 | TRBV10-2 | - | 16 | CASRASPGQTNEKLFF
TRBJ2-7 | TRBV3-1/TRBV3-2 | - | 14 | CASSQVGTGVEQYF
TRBJ1-1 | TRBV20-1 | - | 11 | CSARRRPEAFF
TRBJ2-7 | TRBV27 | - | 13 | CASSLRGSYEQYF
TRBJ2-2 | TRBV5-1 | once | 15 | CAREKGRANTGELFF
TRBJ1-2 | TRBV11-2 | - | 15 | CASSLVGQINYGYTF
TRBJ1-4 | TRBV7-2 | - | 15 | CASRQRGTSNEKLFF
TRBJ2-2 | TRBV27 | - | 14 | CASSIDRDTGELFF
TRBJ2-7 | TRBV28 | - | 14 | CASSLYPQGNEQYF
TRBJ1-2 | TRBV7-9 | - | 14 | CASSPGQPGYGYTF
TRBJ2-4 | TRBV7-2 | - | 15 | CASSLVVGRENIQYF
TRBJ2-3 | TRBV5-5 | - | 13 | CASLPTGLHTQYF
TRBJ2-5 | TRBV6-2/TRBV6-3 | few | 14 | CASSSQGGLETQYF
TRBJ2-2 | TRBV3-1/TRBV3-2 | - | 16 | CASSSGAACNTGELFF
TRBJ1-1 | TRBV11-2 | - | 19 | CASSLRGGQGVRGNTEAFF
TRBJ1-2 | TRBV6-1 | few | 11 | CASSPLYGYTF
TRBJ1-2 | TRBV27 | once | 13 | CASSLEGDYGYTF
TRBJ1-1 | TRBV28 | - | 14 | CASRRTGGGTEAFF
TRBJ2-1 | TRBV3-1/TRBV3-2 | - | 12 | CASSQRVNEQFF
TRBJ2-7 | TRBV27 | once | 13 | CASSSYSGGEQYF
TRBJ1-5 | TRBV6-5 | few | 15 | CASRGGTTSNQPQHF
TRBJ2-5 | TRBV5-1 | - | 11 | CASSVEETQYF
TRBJ1-4 | TRBV9 | - | 16 | CASSPRRTGAGEKLFF
TRBJ1-5 | TRBV29-1 | - | 14 | CSVGGGAGNQPQHF
TRBJ2-1 | TRBV7-8 | - | 13 | CASSLAAVNEQFF
TRBJ1-1 | TRBV28 | - | 13 | CASSLVSTTEAFF